Presented here are 30 T cell receptor beta chains from one specimen sequenced in a study of OX40 agonist ivuxolimab in advanced cancers. Libraries were prepared by immunoSEQ multiplex PCR; TCRdb keeps only in-frame clonotypes and omits some of them. The sample contains roughly 34,000 clones, over 85% of which appear only once. The sample in question was CD4+ or CD8+ T cells sorted from blood, obtained in a trial of the OX40 agonist ivuxolimab. All receptors come from an adult with an advanced solid tumor such as melanoma, head and neck, liver or kidney cancer.

The chain links TRBV2 to TRBJ1-2; D gene unclear. The CDR3 extends over 12 amino acids. Trimming pared 2 bases from V and 6 bases from J, leaving 7 bases between. Germline loops: CDR1 SNHLY, CDR2 FYNNEI. The CDR3 coding sequence is TGTGCCAGCAGTGAACAAGGGAATGGCTACACCTTC. Encoded protein: CASSEQGNGYTF.

V is TRBV5-1 and J is TRBJ2-1; D is possibly TRBD1 or TRBD2 (5 bases each). This CDR3 is 16 amino acids long. Germline V gene sequence: CDR1 SGHRS, CDR2 YFSETQ. V gave up 4 bases and J gave up 3 bases, with 17 bases separating them. The CDR3 DNA is TGCGCCAGCAGCCTGGATCCAGGGAGCCTCTACAATGAGCAGTTCTTC. Residues: CASSLDPGSLYNEQFF. Complete variable domain (other parts from reference TRBV5-1 and TRBJ2-1): KAGVTQTPRYLIKTRGQQVTLSCSPISGHRSVSWYQQTPGQGLQFLFEYFSETQRNKGNFPGRFSGRQFSNSRSEMNVSTLELGDSALYLCASSLDPGSLYNEQFFGPGTRLTVL.

J is TRBJ1-1 and V is TRBV6-5; D gene uncertain. Trimming pared 2 bases from V and 3 bases from J, leaving 7 bases between. In germline, CDR1 is MNHEY, CDR2 SVGAGI. This CDR3 comprises 13 residues. The CDR3 spells CASSYAGDTEAFF. CDR3 bases: TGTGCCAGCAGTTACGCCGGGGACACTGAAGCTTTCTTT.

The rearrangement joins TRBV2 to TRBJ2-5; no clear D gene. The V end was cut by 0 bases, the J end by 2 bases, with 10 bases between. The CDR3 sequence is 15 residues long. Germline CDR1 reads SNHLY; CDR2 reads FYNNEI. The CDR3 sequence is CASSEAWAGQETQYF. The CDR3 DNA sequence: TGTGCCAGCAGTGAAGCGTGGGCAGGACAAGAGACCCAGTACTTC. The whole variable domain, filled in from reference TRBV2 and TRBJ2-5, reads EPEVTQTPSHQVTQMGQEVILRCVPISNHLYFYWYRQILGQKVEFLVSFYNNEISEKSEIFDDQFSVERPDGSNFTLKIRSTKLEDSAMYFCASSEAWAGQETQYFGPGTRLLVL.

This rearrangement joins TRBV28 to TRBJ2-7; 9 nucleotides line up with TRBD1. The junction had 9 bases not matched to a gene; V was cut back by 5 bases and J by 4 bases. Germline CDR1 MDHEN, CDR2 SYDVKM. This CDR3 region has 15 residues. This chain's CDR3 is CASSPPGQGGYEQYF. The CDR3, as DNA: TGTGCCAGCAGTCCTCCGGGACAGGGAGGGTACGAGCAGTACTTC.

This clone was found once. This sequence joins TRBV14 and TRBJ1-2; no firm D call. There are 13 residues in the CDR3. Germline values: CDR1 SGHDN, CDR2 FVKESK. V lost 5 bases and J 8 bases, leaving 15 bases between the germline ends. CDR3 in DNA: TGTGCCAGCAGCGGGAAAATGACTCTGGGCTACACCTTC. Amino acid sequence: CASSGKMTLGYTF.

This chain joins TRBV5-1 and TRBJ1-2; a weak D match, TRBD1 (5 bases). V shed 4 bases and J shed 4 bases, with 11 bases lying between them. The CDR3 is 13 amino acids. The germline V gene encodes CDR1 SGHRS and CDR2 YFSETQ. CDR3 DNA sequence: TGCGCCAGCAGCCCCGGGGGAGGCTATGGCTACACCTTC. Protein product: CASSPGGGYGYTF.

The CDR3 DNA follows: TGTGCCACCAACCTAAACGGGGGCAACACAGATACGCAGTATTTT. Its translation: CATNLNGGNTDTQYF. The chain is built from TRBV28 and TRBJ2-3, with D possibly called TRBD1 or TRBD2 (6 bases each). This CDR3 has 15 residues. V lost 10 bases and J 2 bases, leaving 19 bases between the germline ends. Germline V gene lookup returns CDR1 MDHEN and CDR2 SYDVKM.

The V call is TRBV5-1, the J call TRBJ1-5, with D hard to call. The CDR3 spans 15 residues. V lost 4 bases to trimming and J lost 4 bases, with 15 bases between them. Germline CDR1 is SGHRS and CDR2 is YFSETQ. The CDR3 DNA follows: TGCGCCAGCAGCCTGACCCCCGGCCGGAATCAGCCCCAGCATTTT. Translating gives CASSLTPGRNQPQHF.

The V call is TRBV29-1, the J call TRBJ1-1; D unresolved. The germline gives CDR1 SQVTM, CDR2 ANQGSEA. The CDR3 length is 13 residues. Trimming left V 7 bases short and J 0 bases short, with 12 bases between. CDR3 nucleotides: TGCAGCGACCAATCCGCCATGAACACTGAAGCTTTCTTT. It specifies CSDQSAMNTEAFF.

The V gene is TRBV5-8, the J gene TRBJ2-6; TRBD1 matches at 7 bases. The V gene's germline CDR1 is SGHTS and CDR2 YDEGEE. The CDR3 extends over 15 amino acids. The trim removed 4 bases at V and 2 bases at J, leaving 3 bases unmatched. DNA for the CDR3: TGTGCCAGCAGCCGACAGGGACCTGGGGCCAACGTCCTGACTTTC. Protein sequence: CASSRQGPGANVLTF.

This clone was counted between two and nine times. This chain links TRBV7-9 with TRBJ1-4; perhaps TRBD1 as D (6 bases). The CDR3 spans 14 residues. Germline V gene lookup returns CDR1 SEHNR and CDR2 FQNEAQ (reference sequence). Trimming left V 5 bases short and J 2 bases short, with 9 bases between. CDR3 sequence: CASSQGGTNEKLFF. The CDR3, as DNA: TGTGCCAGCAGCCAAGGGGGGACTAATGAAAAACTGTTTTTT.

The CDR3 spells CASSLSASGGNTQYF. In DNA, the CDR3 is TGTGCCAGCAGCTTGTCGGCTTCCGGTGGGAATACGCAGTATTTT. The chain links TRBV7-2 to TRBJ2-3; D uncertain. The V gene lost 3 bases and the J gene lost 7 bases, with 17 bases spanning the gap. The CDR3 is 15 amino acids. The germline CDR1 and CDR2 sequences are SGHTA and FQGNSA.

This sequence joins TRBV18 and TRBJ1-5, with D perhaps matching TRBD1 (5 bases). V gave up 6 bases and J gave up 5 bases, with 20 bases separating them. CDR3 length equals 16 residues. Per germline, CDR1 KGHSH and CDR2 LQKENI. This chain's CDR3 is CASSLSAGTLHQPQHF. The CDR3 DNA follows: TGTGCCAGCTCGCTATCAGCAGGGACCCTCCATCAGCCCCAGCATTTT.

The chain is built from TRBV5-1 and TRBJ1-1, with no clear D. Germline V gene data show CDR1 as SGHRS and CDR2 as YFSETQ. The CDR3 contains 18 residues. V lost 6 bases and J lost 1, with 25 bases in between. The CDR3: CASTVGAFVGSRNTEAFF. CDR3 DNA sequence: TGCGCCAGCACAGTTGGCGCCTTCGTAGGTTCTCGGAACACTGAAGCTTTCTTT.

The chain is built from TRBV13 and TRBJ1-2; D not resolved. The CDR3 has 15 residues. V lost 0 bases and J 0 bases, leaving 8 bases between the germline ends. Germline CDR1 reads PRHDT; CDR2 reads FYEKMQ (reference sequence). This CDR3 reads CASSLGASPNYGYTF. The CDR3 nucleotides are TGTGCCAGCAGCTTAGGCGCCAGCCCTAACTATGGCTACACCTTC.

V and J are TRBV2 and TRBJ2-7; no clear D. Trimming removed 8 bases at V and 1 base at J, with 15 bases between. The CDR3 runs to 14 residues. Germline V gene lookup returns CDR1 SNHLY and CDR2 FYNNEI. Written as DNA, the CDR3 is TGTGCCAGCCGGGTCTTTCCGATATCCTACGAGCAGTACTTC. This sequence encodes CASRVFPISYEQYF.

The rearrangement uses TRBV7-3 and TRBJ2-1; 8 bases are a match to TRBD2. J gave up 9 bases and V 5 bases, and 9 bases lay outside the gene matches. This CDR3 contains 14 residues. Per the germline V gene, CDR1 is SGHTA and CDR2 is FQGTGA. The CDR3 reads CASSPQTSVGEQFF. The CDR3 nucleotides are TGTGCCAGCAGCCCCCAGACTAGCGTTGGTGAGCAGTTCTTC.

The V call is TRBV9, the J call TRBJ1-1, with 7 bases fitting TRBD1. J gave up 1 base and V 4 bases, and 7 bases lay outside the gene matches. In germline, CDR1 is SGDLS, CDR2 YYNGEE. This CDR3 contains 15 residues. The CDR3 bases are TGTGCCAGCAGCTCGACAGGGATCAGGAACACTGAAGCTTTCTTT. This codes for CASSSTGIRNTEAFF.

The V and J genes are TRBV4-3 and TRBJ2-3; D may be TRBD2 (6 bases). The germline V and J ends were trimmed by 0 bases and 9 bases, with 19 bases remaining between them. Germline values: CDR1 LGHNA, CDR2 YSLEER. This CDR3 region has 16 residues. CDR3 nucleotides: TGCGCCAGCAGCCAAGATGGGTTAGCGGCAGGACCAACGCAGTATTTT. Translated: CASSQDGLAAGPTQYF.

The rearrangement links TRBV4-3 to TRBJ2-2, with 12 bases that match TRBD2. The germline gives CDR1 LGHNA, CDR2 YSLEER. CDR3 size: 16 residues. V gave up 4 bases and J gave up 6 bases; unmatched junction bases: 6. CDR3 DNA: TGCGCCAGCAGCCGGGGGGGGACTAGCGGGTCCGGGGAGCTGTTTTTT. Residues: CASSRGGTSGSGELFF.

This clone was recorded only once. J is TRBJ2-5 and V is TRBV4-1, with TRBD2 identical over 9 bases. The CDR3 is made up of 15 amino acids. The J segment lost 2 bases and the V segment lost 2 bases, leaving 3 bases of the junction unmatched. Germline V gene data show CDR1 as MGHRA and CDR2 as YSYEKL. The CDR3 DNA reads TGCGCCAGCAGCCAAAATAGCGGGGGACAAGAGACCCAGTACTTC. Its translation is CASSQNSGGQETQYF.

This chain uses TRBV6-6 with TRBJ1-1; no definite D call. The CDR3 covers 12 residues. Between the trimmed V and J ends, which lost 3 bases and 7 bases, there was a span of 9 bases. Germline assignment: CDR1 MNHNY and CDR2 SVGAGI (reference sequence). CDR3 loop: CASSYRISEAFF. CDR3 bases: TGTGCCAGCAGTTATCGGATTAGTGAAGCTTTCTTT.

The chain is built from TRBV27 and TRBJ2-7, with 9 bases matching TRBD2. CDR3 length: 16 amino acids. The trim removed 8 bases at V and 1 base at J, leaving 12 bases unmatched. In germline, CDR1 is MNHEY, CDR2 SMNVEV (reference sequence). CDR3 protein: CASLLRGSGGSYEQYF. The CDR3 nucleotides read TGTGCCAGCCTACTACGGGGTAGCGGGGGTTCCTACGAGCAGTACTTC.

The chain recombines TRBV19 with TRBJ1-5; TRBD1 is a possible D gene (5 bases). CDR1 is LNHDA and CDR2 is SQIVND in the germline V gene (reference sequence). The CDR3 sequence is 16 residues long. Deletions cut 3 bases from V and 2 bases from J, with 14 bases between. The CDR3 reads CASSMLAGIGNQPQHF. In DNA form, the CDR3 reads TGTGCCAGTAGTATGTTGGCAGGGATTGGCAATCAGCCCCAGCATTTT. The complete variable domain, with remaining parts taken from reference TRBV19 and TRBJ1-5, reads DGGITQSPKYLFRKEGQNVTLSCEQNLNHDAMYWYRQDPGQGLRLIYYSQIVNDFQKGDIAEGYSVSREKKESFPLTVTSAQKNPTAFYLCASSMLAGIGNQPQHFGDGTRLSIL.

V gene TRBV5-4 combines with J gene TRBJ2-2, with 11 positions matching TRBD2. The ends lost 3 bases at V and 1 base at J; junction bases unmatched: 2. CDR3 length equals 16 residues. The V gene's germline CDR1 is SGHNT and CDR2 YYREEE (reference sequence). The CDR3 DNA follows: TGTGCCAGCAGCTCCGGACTAGCGGGGAACACCGGGGAGCTGTTTTTT. This gives the protein CASSSGLAGNTGELFF.

The chain uses TRBV2 and TRBJ1-4; D gene unclear. V was pared by 3 bases and J by 4 bases, with 12 bases between. There are 15 residues in the CDR3. Germline lookup yields CDR1 SNHLY and CDR2 FYNNEI. In DNA, the CDR3 is TGTGCCAGCAGTGATACGAGTCCCTATAATGAAAAACTGTTTTTT. This gives the protein CASSDTSPYNEKLFF.

The chain is built from TRBV28 and TRBJ2-7; the D is unclear. The CDR3 is made up of 16 amino acids. Germline V gene lookup returns CDR1 MDHEN and CDR2 SYDVKM. V was cut by 4 bases and J by 0 bases, with 16 bases left in between. The CDR3, as DNA: TGTGCCAGCAGTTATTTAGGTAGGAAGAGCTCCTACGAGCAGTACTTC. It encodes CASSYLGRKSSYEQYF.

The chain links TRBV19 to TRBJ1-1, with 10 bases that match TRBD1. Trimming cost V 4 bases and J 6 bases; bases outside gene matches: 5. The CDR3 loop spans 14 amino acids. CDR1 LNHDA and CDR2 SQIVND come from the germline V gene (reference sequence). This CDR3 is CASSRDRGGAEAFF. In DNA, the CDR3 is TGTGCCAGTAGTAGGGACAGGGGCGGAGCTGAAGCTTTCTTT.

This chain uses TRBV4-1 with TRBJ1-4; D is undetermined. The length of the CDR3 is 14 residues. Trimming took off 3 bases at V and 8 bases at J, with 13 bases between the two ends. Looked up from germline, CDR1 is MGHRA and CDR2 is YSYEKL. For the CDR3, the DNA is TGCGCCAGCAGCCAGGAGGGAGGACGGGAAAAACTGTTTTTT. Protein product: CASSQEGGREKLFF.